A single sample is the source of the 26 T cell receptor beta chains below, sequenced in a study of monozygotic twins with inflammatory bowel disease. TCRdb reworked the 5' RACE reads into one entry per CDR3 protein, no DNA. In total, the table holds about 300,000 distinct CDR3 sequences. Sequencing was done on a sample of blood. All receptors come from a human donor with ulcerative colitis or Crohn's disease, or a healthy co-twin of an affected twin (not recorded which).

J is TRBJ2-7 and V is TRBV28. Germline V gene lookup returns CDR1 MDHEN and CDR2 SYDVKM. There are 12 residues in the CDR3. The CDR3 sequence: CASGQLYGQQYF.

The rearrangement joins TRBV4-3 to TRBJ2-1; the D call from TCRdb, TRBD1, cannot be confirmed without DNA. The germline V gene encodes CDR1 LGHNA and CDR2 YSLEER. The CDR3 is 14 amino acids. The CDR3 is CASSQLGRGYEQFF.

The chain joins TRBV7-2 to TRBJ2-1. In germline, CDR1 is SGHTA, CDR2 FQGNSA. The CDR3 sequence is 12 residues long. The CDR3 reads CASSPSFNEQFF.

The chain couples TRBV7-8 to TRBJ2-3. CDR1 is SGHVS, CDR2 FQNEAQ, per germline. The CDR3 is made up of 14 amino acids. The CDR3: CASSLDVIRDTQYF.

CDR3 region: CASSYRGELEKLFF. V gene TRBV6-5 combines with J gene TRBJ1-4. Germline V CDR1 and CDR2: MNHEY, SVGAGI. This CDR3 has 14 residues.

V is TRBV4-3 and J is TRBJ2-7. The germline V gene has CDR1 LGHNA and CDR2 YSLEER. The CDR3 runs to 12 residues. The CDR3 is CASSQDNYEQYF.

The rearrangement links TRBV5-4 to TRBJ2-7; TCRdb lists TRBD2, though no DNA is available to test this call. Germline lookup yields CDR1 SGHNT and CDR2 YYREEE (reference sequence). The CDR3 covers 15 residues. The CDR3 region is CASSQWTSDSYEQYF.

The V call is TRBV2, the J call TRBJ2-1; the D call of TRBD1 rests on TCRdb alone, since no DNA is present to check it. CDR3 length: 14 amino acids. CDR1 is SNHLY, CDR2 FYNNEI, per germline. CDR3 region: CASSMDRNIPEQFF.

V is TRBV5-5 and J is TRBJ2-1; the D gene TCRdb calls, TRBD2, cannot be checked with no DNA. This CDR3 has 14 amino acids. Germline V gene lookup returns CDR1 SGHKS and CDR2 YYEKEE (reference sequence). CDR3: CASSFRRDENEQFF.

The chain joins TRBV5-1 to TRBJ1-2; TCRdb reports TRBD1, a call that lacks DNA to check it against. Germline V gene data show CDR1 as SGHRS and CDR2 as YFSETQ. This CDR3 comprises 16 residues. The CDR3 is CASSLEGQGKPYGYTF.

J is TRBJ1-6 and V is TRBV7-3; TCRdb picks TRBD1, but there is no DNA to check that call. Germline assignment: CDR1 SGHTA and CDR2 FQGTGA. The length of the CDR3 is 15 residues. The CDR3 region is CASSLKGQGGSPLHF.

CDR3 region: CASSQGATGGYEQYF. The V gene is TRBV18, the J gene TRBJ2-7; TCRdb's assignment of TRBD1 cannot be checked, as there is no DNA. The CDR3 has 15 amino acids. Germline assignment: CDR1 KGHSH and CDR2 LQKENI.

The V gene is TRBV18, the J gene TRBJ2-3. Germline CDR1 is KGHSH and CDR2 is LQKENI. This CDR3 contains 13 residues. CDR3 sequence: CASSTLVTDTQYF.

The rearrangement links TRBV7-2 to TRBJ2-7; TCRdb outputs TRBD2, but without DNA this stays unchecked. This CDR3 comprises 13 residues. Germline lookup yields CDR1 SGHTA and CDR2 FQGNSA. The CDR3 is CASSLDTSGGAYF. The whole variable domain, remainder taken from reference TRBV7-2 and TRBJ2-7, is GAGVSQSPSNKVTEKGKDVELRCDPISGHTALYWYRQSLGQGLEFLIYFQGNSAPDKSGLPSDRFSAERTGGSVSTLTIQRTQQEDSAVYLCASSLDTSGGAYFGPGTRLTVT.

The rearrangement uses TRBV5-5 and TRBJ2-3. Germline values: CDR1 SGHKS, CDR2 YYEKEE (reference sequence). The CDR3 length is 13 residues. The CDR3 here is CASSLTWTETQYF.

V gene TRBV5-1 combines with J gene TRBJ2-3. CDR1 is SGHRS, CDR2 YFSETQ, per germline. The CDR3 loop spans 14 amino acids. CDR3 residues: CASSFMWGTDTQYF.

The rearrangement links TRBV5-6 to TRBJ2-7; checking the TCRdb D call of TRBD1 is not possible without DNA. Germline V CDR1 and CDR2: SGHDT, YYEEEE. The length of the CDR3 is 15 residues. CDR3 loop: CASSLLENGGYEQYF.

The rearrangement uses TRBV28 and TRBJ2-5; TCRdb picks TRBD1, but there is no DNA to check that call. The CDR3 has 13 residues. Germline V CDR1 and CDR2: MDHEN, SYDVKM. The CDR3 loop reads CASRRGGQETQYF.

The chain combines TRBV7-2 with TRBJ2-2; as DNA is missing, the TRBD1 call by TCRdb cannot be tested. In germline, CDR1 is SGHTA, CDR2 FQGNSA. This CDR3 comprises 16 residues. CDR3 region: CASSLTGTRYTGELFF.

This chain uses TRBV6-1 with TRBJ2-1; with no DNA, the TCRdb D assignment of TRBD2 cannot be verified. This CDR3 is 16 amino acids long. Germline V lookup: CDR1 MNHNS, CDR2 SASEGT. This CDR3 is CASSQVPGLAGNEQFF.

The chain employs TRBV12-3 or TRBV12-4 and TRBJ2-1; the TCRdb call, TRBD1, lacks DNA for checking. This CDR3 comprises 15 residues. The CDR3 region is CASTLGASPYNEQFF.

The chain employs TRBV20-1 and TRBJ2-2; TCRdb names TRBD2, which stays unverified in the absence of DNA. This CDR3 has 16 residues. The germline CDR1 and CDR2 sequences are DFQATT and SNEGSKA (reference sequence). This chain's CDR3 is CSARDSGISNTGELFF.

The V call is TRBV28, the J call TRBJ2-7; TCRdb designates TRBD1, a call that cannot be tested without DNA. This CDR3 contains 16 residues. Looked up from germline, CDR1 is MDHEN and CDR2 is SYDVKM. The CDR3 sequence is CASSPQPGQRSYEQYF.

The chain combines TRBV7-8 with TRBJ2-7. Per the germline V gene, CDR1 is SGHVS and CDR2 is FQNEAQ. CDR3 length equals 12 residues. This CDR3 reads CASSGRIYEQYF.

This CDR3 is CASSEGASSYEQYF. The genes are TRBV9 and TRBJ2-7; TCRdb's D gene call, TRBD1, goes unchecked for lack of DNA. Germline loops: CDR1 SGDLS, CDR2 YYNGEE. CDR3 size: 14 residues. Looking up the rest from reference TRBV9 and TRBJ2-7 gives the full variable domain: DSGVTQTPKHLITATGQRVTLRCSPRSGDLSVYWYQQSLDQGLQFLIQYYNGEERAKGNILERFSAQQFPDLHSELNLSSLELGDSALYFCASSEGASSYEQYFGPGTRLTVT.

V usage is TRBV12-3 or TRBV12-4 and J usage is TRBJ2-1; TCRdb outputs TRBD2, but without DNA this stays unchecked. The length of the CDR3 is 16 residues. This chain's CDR3 is CASNYPPGSGPPEQFF.